Listed below are T cell receptor beta chains from one sample, sequenced in a study of long-term antiretroviral therapy in people with HIV. The data were produced by immunoSEQ multiplex PCR, yet TCRdb's version contains in-frame clones alone and is incomplete. The sample has more than 25,000 clones; roughly nine tenths are singletons. This specimen was unsorted PBMCs, taken roughly 5 years before starting antiretroviral therapy. These receptors were collected from a man aged 45-60 years with HIV. The CDR3 runs from the conserved cysteine through the conserved F or W. The order of the fields is clone size, J gene, V gene, D gene, CDR3 DNA, CDR3 protein. The D gene is left open where the match is weak. Expanded clones get a size class; other rows say once, few or many, or leave the size out.

>NA|TRBJ1-5|TRBV4-1|NA
TGCGCCAGCAGCCTCTTGGACAGTAGCAATCAGCCCCAGCATTTT
CASSLLDSSNQPQHF
>NA|TRBJ2-7|TRBV6-5|NA
TGTGCCAGCAGTTACTCGATTAGGGTCATCCACGAGCAGTACTTC
CASSYSIRVIHEQYF
>NA|TRBJ2-4|TRBV11-3|TRBD1
TGTGCCAGCAGCCCCGGGACAGACGAAAACATTCAGTACTTC
CASSPGTDENIQYF
>NA|TRBJ2-2|TRBV6-1|NA
TGTGCCAGCAGTGTCACCGGGGAGCTGTTTTTT
CASSVTGELFF
>NA|TRBJ1-5|TRBV9|NA
TGTGCCAGCAGCAAAGACGGGGGGCTTCAGCCCCAGCATTTT
CASSKDGGLQPQHF
>NA|TRBJ1-2|TRBV6-1|NA
TGTGCCAGCAGTGAAAGGGGTATCTATGGCTACACCTTC
CASSERGIYGYTF
>few|TRBJ2-3|TRBV15|NA
TGTGCCACCAGCAGAGATGATGGGGGACTTGGCCACACAGATACGCAGTATTTT
CATSRDDGGLGHTDTQYF
>NA|TRBJ2-3|TRBV19|NA
TGTGCCAGTAGTATTTGGGGCAGAAACACAGATACGCAGTATTTT
CASSIWGRNTDTQYF
>NA|TRBJ2-7|TRBV19|TRBD1
TGTGCCAGCCAACGAACAGGGGGGCACTACGAGCAGTACTTC
CASQRTGGHYEQYF
>NA|TRBJ1-5|TRBV28|NA
TGTGCCAGCAGTTTATTGTATACCGACAATCAGCCCCAGCATTTT
CASSLLYTDNQPQHF
>NA|TRBJ2-1|TRBV2|NA
TGTGCCAGCAGTGAAAATTCCCCAGACTACAATGAGCAGTTCTTC
CASSENSPDYNEQFF
>NA|TRBJ2-3|TRBV5-1|NA
TGCGCCAGCAGCTTGGGTGCAGGTCCGGGCACAGATACGCAGTATTTT
CASSLGAGPGTDTQYF
>NA|TRBJ1-6|TRBV6-6|NA
TGTGCCAGCAGTTACGCAGGAGATTCACCCCTCCACTTT
CASSYAGDSPLHF
>once|TRBJ1-2|TRBV29-1|NA
TGCAGCGTTGCCCTACGGGGGAAGACTAACTATGGCTACACCTTC
CSVALRGKTNYGYTF
>NA|TRBJ2-7|TRBV28|NA
TGTGCCAGCAGTTCCTATGGGGGACTTTTACAGGACTACTACGAGCAGTACTTC
CASSSYGGLLQDYYEQYF
>NA|TRBJ2-1|TRBV7-2|NA
TGTGCCAGCAGCTTAGGGGCTGCCTACAATGAGCAGTTCTTC
CASSLGAAYNEQFF
>NA|TRBJ1-2|TRBV7-2|TRBD1
TGTGCCAGCACCCTACGTCAGGGGGAAGGCTACACCTTC
CASTLRQGEGYTF
>NA|TRBJ2-3|TRBV30|NA
TGTGCCTGGAACCCCCGTCCAGTAAACACAGATACGCAGTATTTT
CAWNPRPVNTDTQYF
>NA|TRBJ2-5|TRBV4-1|NA
TGCGCCAGCAGCCCCTTCCGGGACCCCGGCACCCAGTACTTC
CASSPFRDPGTQYF
>NA|TRBJ1-1|TRBV19|NA
TGTGCCAGTACCGGCACAGGCGGGGGAAACACTGAAGCTTTCTTT
CASTGTGGGNTEAFF
>NA|TRBJ2-3|TRBV5-1|TRBD1
TGCGCCAGCAGCCCGGACAGGGTGACAGATACGCAGTATTTT
CASSPDRVTDTQYF
>NA|TRBJ2-7|TRBV19|NA
TGTGCCAGTAGAAGTGTCGGCCAGGCCAGCTCCTACGAGCAGTACTTC
CASRSVGQASSYEQYF
>NA|TRBJ1-3|TRBV5-1|TRBD1
TGCGCCAGCAGCTTTCGGGGACAGTCTTTTGTTGGAAACACCATATATTTT
CASSFRGQSFVGNTIYF
>once|TRBJ1-6|TRBV18|NA
TGTGCCAGCTCACCCTGGGGCGGTTCGAGCTCCTATAATTCACCCCTCCACTTT
CASSPWGGSSSYNSPLHF
>NA|TRBJ2-1|TRBV5-4|TRBD2
TGTGCCAGCAGTCGTAGCGGGAGGGCCCCTGGCAATGAGCAGTTCTTC
CASSRSGRAPGNEQFF
>NA|TRBJ1-4|TRBV27|NA
TGTGCCAGCAAGGCCTACTCACTCCTTGCAACTAATGAAAAACTGTTTTTT
CASKAYSLLATNEKLFF
>NA|TRBJ2-7|TRBV29-1|TRBD2
TGCAGCGTTCAGCGGGAGTCCTACGAGCAGTACTTC
CSVQRESYEQYF